This T cell receptor beta chain was sequenced during a study of blood T cell repertoires in COVID-19. The assay was immunoSEQ multiplex PCR, and TCRdb's table has in-frame clones only and misses some. The top ten hold around 4.8% of the sample, which has fewer than 350,000 clones, around 90% seen once. The CDR3 length is 16 residues. V was trimmed by 5 bases and J by 4 bases, leaving 22 bases between them. Per germline, CDR1 SGHRS and CDR2 YFSETQ. Material for sequencing was PBMCs or T cells enriched from blood (not recorded which). The clonotype was recovered from a man aged 55-75 years who had recovered from COVID-19. The chain joins TRBV5-1 to TRBJ2-7; perhaps TRBD2 as D (6 bases). The CDR3 DNA reads TGCGCCAGCAGTCCCTCGATTTGGGAGGACAATTACGAGCAGTACTTC. Its translation is CASSPSIWEDNYEQYF.